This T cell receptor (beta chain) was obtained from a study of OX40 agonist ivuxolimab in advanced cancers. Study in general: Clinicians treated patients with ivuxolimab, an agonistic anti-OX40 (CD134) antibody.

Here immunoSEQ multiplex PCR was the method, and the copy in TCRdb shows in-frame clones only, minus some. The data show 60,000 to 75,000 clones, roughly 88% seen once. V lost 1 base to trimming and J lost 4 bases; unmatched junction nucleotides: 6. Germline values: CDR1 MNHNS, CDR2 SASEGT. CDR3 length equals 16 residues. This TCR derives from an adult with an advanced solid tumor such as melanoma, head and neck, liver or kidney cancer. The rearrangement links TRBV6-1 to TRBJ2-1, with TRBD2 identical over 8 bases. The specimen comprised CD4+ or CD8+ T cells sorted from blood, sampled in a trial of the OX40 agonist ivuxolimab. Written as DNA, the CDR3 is TGTGCCAGCAGTGAAGGAATAGCGGGGAGGTACAATGAGCAGTTCTTC. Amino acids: CASSEGIAGRYNEQFF.